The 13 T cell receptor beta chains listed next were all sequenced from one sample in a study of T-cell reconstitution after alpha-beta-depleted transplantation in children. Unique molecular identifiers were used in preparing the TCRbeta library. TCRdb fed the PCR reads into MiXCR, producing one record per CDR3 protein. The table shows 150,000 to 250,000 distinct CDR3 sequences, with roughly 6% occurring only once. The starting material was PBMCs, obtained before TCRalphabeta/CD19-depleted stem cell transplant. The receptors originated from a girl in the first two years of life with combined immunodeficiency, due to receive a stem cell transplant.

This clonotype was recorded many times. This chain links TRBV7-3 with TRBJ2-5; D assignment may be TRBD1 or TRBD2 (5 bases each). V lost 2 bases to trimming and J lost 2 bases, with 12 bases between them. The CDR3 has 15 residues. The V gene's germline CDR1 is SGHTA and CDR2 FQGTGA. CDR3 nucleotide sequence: TGTGCCAGCAGCTTATGGTCGGGGCCTCAAGAGACCCAGTACTTC. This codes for CASSLWSGPQETQYF. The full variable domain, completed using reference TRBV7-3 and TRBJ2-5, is GAGVSQTPSNKVTEKGKYVELRCDPISGHTALYWYRQSLGQGPEFLIYFQGTGAADDSGLPNDRFFAVRPEGSVSTLKIQRTERGDSAVYLCASSLWSGPQETQYFGPGTRLLVL.

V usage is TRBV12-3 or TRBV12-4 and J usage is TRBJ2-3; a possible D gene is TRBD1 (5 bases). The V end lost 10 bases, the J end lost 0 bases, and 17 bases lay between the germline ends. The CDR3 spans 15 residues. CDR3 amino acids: CAIIGAPGSTDTQYF. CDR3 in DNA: TGTGCCATAATAGGGGCTCCCGGCAGCACAGATACGCAGTATTTT.

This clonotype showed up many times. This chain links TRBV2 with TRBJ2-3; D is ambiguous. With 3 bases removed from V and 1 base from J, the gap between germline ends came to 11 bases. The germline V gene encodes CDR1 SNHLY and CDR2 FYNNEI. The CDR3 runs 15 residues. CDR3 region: CASSDGLTGTDTQYF. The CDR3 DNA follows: TGTGCCAGCAGTGATGGGCTCACTGGCACAGATACGCAGTATTTT.

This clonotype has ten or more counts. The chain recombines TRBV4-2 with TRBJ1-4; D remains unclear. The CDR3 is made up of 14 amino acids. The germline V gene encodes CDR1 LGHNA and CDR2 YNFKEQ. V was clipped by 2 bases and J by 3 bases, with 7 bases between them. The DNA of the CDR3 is TGTGCCAGCAGCCAACTTGTGGCTAATGAAAAACTGTTTTTT. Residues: CASSQLVANEKLFF.

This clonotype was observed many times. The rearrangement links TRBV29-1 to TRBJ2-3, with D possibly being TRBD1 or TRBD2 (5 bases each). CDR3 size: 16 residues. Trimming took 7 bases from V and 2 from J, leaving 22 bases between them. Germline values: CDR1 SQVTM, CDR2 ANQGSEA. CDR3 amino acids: CSAPEGRASSTDTQYF. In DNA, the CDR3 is TGCAGCGCACCTGAGGGGCGGGCAAGTTCCACAGATACGCAGTATTTT.

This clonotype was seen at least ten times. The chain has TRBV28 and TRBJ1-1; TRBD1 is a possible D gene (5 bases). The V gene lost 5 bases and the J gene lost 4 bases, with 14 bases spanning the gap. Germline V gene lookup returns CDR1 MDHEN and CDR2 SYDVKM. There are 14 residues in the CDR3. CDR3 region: CASSLQEVVTEAFF. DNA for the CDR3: TGTGCCAGCAGTCTACAGGAAGTTGTCACTGAAGCTTTCTTT.

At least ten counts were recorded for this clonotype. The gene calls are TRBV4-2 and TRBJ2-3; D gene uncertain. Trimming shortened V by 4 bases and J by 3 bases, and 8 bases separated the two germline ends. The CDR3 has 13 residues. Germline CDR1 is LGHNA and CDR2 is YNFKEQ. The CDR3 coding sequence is TGTGCCAGCAGCCCCCTAAGTACAGATACGCAGTATTTT. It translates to CASSPLSTDTQYF.

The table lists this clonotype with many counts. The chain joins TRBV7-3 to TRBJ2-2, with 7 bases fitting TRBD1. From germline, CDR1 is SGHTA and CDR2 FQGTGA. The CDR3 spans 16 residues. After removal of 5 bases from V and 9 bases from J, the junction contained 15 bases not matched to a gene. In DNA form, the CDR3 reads TGTGCCAGCAGCCGCGGACAGGATGGTCCGGGCCGGGAGCTGTTTTTT. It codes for CASSRGQDGPGRELFF.

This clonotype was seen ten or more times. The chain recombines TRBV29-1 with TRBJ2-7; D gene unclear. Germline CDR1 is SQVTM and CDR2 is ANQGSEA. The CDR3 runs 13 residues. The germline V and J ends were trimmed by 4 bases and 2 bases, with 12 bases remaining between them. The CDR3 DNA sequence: TGCAGCGTTGTAGGACCTCGAACCTACGAGCAGTACTTC. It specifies CSVVGPRTYEQYF.

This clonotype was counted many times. Here the CDR3 DNA reads TGCGCCAGCAGCCAATCCTTGGGACTAGCGACGCAGTACTTC. This encodes CASSQSLGLATQYF. The J gene is TRBJ2-7, the V gene TRBV4-3; 10 bases line up with TRBD2. Germline CDR1 LGHNA, CDR2 YSLEER. The V and J ends lost 2 bases and 9 bases, in that order; junction bases with no gene match: 7. There are 14 residues in the CDR3.

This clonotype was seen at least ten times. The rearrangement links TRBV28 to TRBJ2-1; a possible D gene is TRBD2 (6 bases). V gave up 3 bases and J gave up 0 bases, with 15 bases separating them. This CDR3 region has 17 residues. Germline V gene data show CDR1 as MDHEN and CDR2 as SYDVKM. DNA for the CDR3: TGTGCCAGCAGTTTTGACGGAGGGGAGCCCTCCTACAATGAGCAGTTCTTC. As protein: CASSFDGGEPSYNEQFF.

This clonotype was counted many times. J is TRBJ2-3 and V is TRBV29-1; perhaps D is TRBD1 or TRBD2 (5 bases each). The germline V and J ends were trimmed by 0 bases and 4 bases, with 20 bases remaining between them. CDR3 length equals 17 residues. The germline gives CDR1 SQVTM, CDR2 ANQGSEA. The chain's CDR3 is CSVEDGSSEWDPDTQYF. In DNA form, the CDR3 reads TGCAGCGTTGAAGATGGGAGTAGCGAGTGGGACCCAGATACGCAGTATTTT.

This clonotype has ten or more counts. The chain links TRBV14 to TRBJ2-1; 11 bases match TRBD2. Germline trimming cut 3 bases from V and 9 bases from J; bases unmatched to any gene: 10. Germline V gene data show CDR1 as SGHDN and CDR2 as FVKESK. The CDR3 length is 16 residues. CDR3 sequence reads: CASSHRPGTSGIEQFF. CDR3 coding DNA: TGTGCCAGCAGCCACCGACCCGGGACTAGCGGTATTGAGCAGTTCTTC.